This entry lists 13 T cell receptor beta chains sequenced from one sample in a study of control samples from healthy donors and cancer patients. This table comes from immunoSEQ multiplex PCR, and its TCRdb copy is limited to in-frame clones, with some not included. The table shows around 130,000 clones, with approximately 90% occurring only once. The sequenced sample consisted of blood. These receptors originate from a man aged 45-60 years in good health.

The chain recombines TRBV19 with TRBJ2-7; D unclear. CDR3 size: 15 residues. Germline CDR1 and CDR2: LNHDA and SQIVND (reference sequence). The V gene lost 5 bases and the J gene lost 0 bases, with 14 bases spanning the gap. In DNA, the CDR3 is TGTGCCAGTAGTGGGTGGGCCGGCAGCTCCTACGAGCAGTACTTC. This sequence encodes CASSGWAGSSYEQYF.

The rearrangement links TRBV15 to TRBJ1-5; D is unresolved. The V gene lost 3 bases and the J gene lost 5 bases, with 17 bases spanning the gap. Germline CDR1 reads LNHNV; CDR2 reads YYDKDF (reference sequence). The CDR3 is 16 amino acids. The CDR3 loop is CATSRVSTGRHQPQHF. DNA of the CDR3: TGTGCCACCAGCAGGGTTAGCACGGGGAGGCATCAGCCCCAGCATTTT.

The CDR3: CASSIAGAGDIQYF. For the CDR3, the DNA is TGCGCCAGCAGCATCGCCGGGGCGGGGGACATTCAGTACTTC. The chain recombines TRBV5-1 with TRBJ2-4, with TRBD2 matching over 7 bases. J gave up 8 bases and V 4 bases, and 9 bases lay outside the gene matches. This CDR3 has 14 amino acids. Germline-derived CDR1 and CDR2 are SGHRS and YFSETQ. The full variable domain, its missing parts supplied by reference TRBV5-1 and TRBJ2-4, is KAGVTQTPRYLIKTRGQQVTLSCSPISGHRSVSWYQQTPGQGLQFLFEYFSETQRNKGNFPGRFSGRQFSNSRSEMNVSTLELGDSALYLCASSIAGAGDIQYFGAGTRLSVL.

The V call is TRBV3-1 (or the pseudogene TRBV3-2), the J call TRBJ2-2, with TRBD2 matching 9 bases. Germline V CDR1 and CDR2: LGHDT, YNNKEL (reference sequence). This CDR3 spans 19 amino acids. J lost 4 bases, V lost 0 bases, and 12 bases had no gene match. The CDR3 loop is CASSQDAFAGGPPTGELFF. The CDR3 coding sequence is TGTGCCAGCAGCCAAGATGCCTTTGCGGGGGGGCCGCCCACCGGGGAGCTGTTTTTT.

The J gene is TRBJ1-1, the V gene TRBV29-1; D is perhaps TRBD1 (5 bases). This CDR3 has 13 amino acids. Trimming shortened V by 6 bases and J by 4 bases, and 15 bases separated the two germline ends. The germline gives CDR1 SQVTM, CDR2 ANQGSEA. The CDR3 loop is CSVAGGVVTEAFF. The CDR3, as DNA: TGCAGCGTGGCCGGGGGTGTTGTCACTGAAGCTTTCTTT.

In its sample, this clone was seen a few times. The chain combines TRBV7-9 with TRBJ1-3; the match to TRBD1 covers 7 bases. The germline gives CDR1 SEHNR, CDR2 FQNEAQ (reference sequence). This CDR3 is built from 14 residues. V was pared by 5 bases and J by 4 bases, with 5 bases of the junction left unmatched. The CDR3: CASSRTGEGNTIYF. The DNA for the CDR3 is TGTGCCAGCAGCCGGACAGGAGAGGGAAACACCATATATTTT.

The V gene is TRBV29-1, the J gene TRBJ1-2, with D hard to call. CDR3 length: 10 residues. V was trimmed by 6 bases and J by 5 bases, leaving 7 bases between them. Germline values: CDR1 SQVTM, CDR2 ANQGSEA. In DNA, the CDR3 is TGCAGCGTGGAGGGTTATGGCTACACCTTC. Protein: CSVEGYGYTF.

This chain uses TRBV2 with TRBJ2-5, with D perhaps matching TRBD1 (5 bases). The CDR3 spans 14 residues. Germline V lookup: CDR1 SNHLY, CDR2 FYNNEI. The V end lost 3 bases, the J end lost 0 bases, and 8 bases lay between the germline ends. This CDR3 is CASSEDIHQETQYF. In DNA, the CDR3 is TGTGCCAGCAGTGAGGACATCCACCAAGAGACCCAGTACTTC. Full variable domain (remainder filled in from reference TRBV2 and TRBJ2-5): EPEVTQTPSHQVTQMGQEVILRCVPISNHLYFYWYRQILGQKVEFLVSFYNNEISEKSEIFDDQFSVERPDGSNFTLKIRSTKLEDSAMYFCASSEDIHQETQYFGPGTRLLVL.

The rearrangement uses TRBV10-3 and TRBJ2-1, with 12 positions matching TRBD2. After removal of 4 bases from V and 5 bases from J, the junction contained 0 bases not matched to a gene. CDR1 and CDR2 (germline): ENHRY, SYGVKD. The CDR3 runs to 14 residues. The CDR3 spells CAISGLAGDNEQFF. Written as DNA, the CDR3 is TGTGCCATCAGTGGACTAGCGGGGGACAATGAGCAGTTCTTC.

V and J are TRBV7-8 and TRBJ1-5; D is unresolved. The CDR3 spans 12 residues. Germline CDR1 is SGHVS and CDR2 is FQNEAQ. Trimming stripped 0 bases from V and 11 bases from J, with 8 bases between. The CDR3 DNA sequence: TGTGCCAGCAGCTTAGCGACCGGGGCCCAGCATTTT. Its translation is CASSLATGAQHF.

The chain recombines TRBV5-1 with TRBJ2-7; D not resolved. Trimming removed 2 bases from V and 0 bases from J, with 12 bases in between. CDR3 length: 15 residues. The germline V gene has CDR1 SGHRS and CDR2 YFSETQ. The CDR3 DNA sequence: TGCGCCAGCAGCTTAACAAGCACGAGCTCCTACGAGCAGTACTTC. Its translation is CASSLTSTSSYEQYF. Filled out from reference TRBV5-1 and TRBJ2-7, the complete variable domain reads KAGVTQTPRYLIKTRGQQVTLSCSPISGHRSVSWYQQTPGQGLQFLFEYFSETQRNKGNFPGRFSGRQFSNSRSEMNVSTLELGDSALYLCASSLTSTSSYEQYFGPGTRLTVT.

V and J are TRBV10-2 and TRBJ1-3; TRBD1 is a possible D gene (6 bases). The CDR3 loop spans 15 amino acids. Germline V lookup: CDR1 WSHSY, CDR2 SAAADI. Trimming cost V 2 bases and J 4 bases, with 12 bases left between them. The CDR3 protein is CASSEGDRKGNTIYF. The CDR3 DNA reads TGCGCCAGCAGTGAGGGTGACAGGAAGGGAAACACCATATATTTT.

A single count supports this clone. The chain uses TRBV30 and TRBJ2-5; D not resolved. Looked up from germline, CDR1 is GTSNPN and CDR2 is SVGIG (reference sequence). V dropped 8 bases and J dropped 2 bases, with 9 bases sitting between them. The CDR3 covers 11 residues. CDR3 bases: TGTGCCAGTGCCATTCAAGAGACCCAGTACTTC. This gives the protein CASAIQETQYF.